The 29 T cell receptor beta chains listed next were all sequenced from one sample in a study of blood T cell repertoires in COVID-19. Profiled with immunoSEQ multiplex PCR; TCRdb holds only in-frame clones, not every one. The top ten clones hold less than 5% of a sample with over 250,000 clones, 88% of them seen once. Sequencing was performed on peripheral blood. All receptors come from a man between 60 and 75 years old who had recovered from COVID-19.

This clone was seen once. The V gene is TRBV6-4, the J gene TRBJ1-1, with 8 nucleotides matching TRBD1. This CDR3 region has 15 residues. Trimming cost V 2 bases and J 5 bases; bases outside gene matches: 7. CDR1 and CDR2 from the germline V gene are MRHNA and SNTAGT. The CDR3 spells CASSDEAGGGTEAFF. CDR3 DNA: TGTGCCAGCAGTGACGAGGCAGGGGGCGGGACTGAAGCTTTCTTT.

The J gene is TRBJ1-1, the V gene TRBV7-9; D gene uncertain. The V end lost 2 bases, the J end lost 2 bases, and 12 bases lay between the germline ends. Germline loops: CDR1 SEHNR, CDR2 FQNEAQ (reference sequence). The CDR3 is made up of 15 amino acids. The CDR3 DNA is TGTGCCAGCAGCTTAATTGCGGGCTCCAACACTGAAGCTTTCTTT. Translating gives CASSLIAGSNTEAFF.

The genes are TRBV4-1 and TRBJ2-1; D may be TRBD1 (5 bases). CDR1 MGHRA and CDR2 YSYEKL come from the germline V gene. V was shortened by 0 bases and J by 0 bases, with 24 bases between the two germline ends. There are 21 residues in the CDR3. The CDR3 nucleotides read TGCGCCAGCAGCCAAGAACAGGTGGGAACAGGAATTAAGAGCTCCTACAATGAGCAGTTCTTC. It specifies CASSQEQVGTGIKSSYNEQFF.

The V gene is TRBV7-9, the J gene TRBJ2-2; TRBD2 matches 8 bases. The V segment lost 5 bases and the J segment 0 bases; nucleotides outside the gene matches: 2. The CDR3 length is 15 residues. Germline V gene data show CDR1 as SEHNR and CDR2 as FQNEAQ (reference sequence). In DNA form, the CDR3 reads TGTGCCAGCAGCGCGCGGGGGGCGAACACCGGGGAGCTGTTTTTT. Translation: CASSARGANTGELFF.

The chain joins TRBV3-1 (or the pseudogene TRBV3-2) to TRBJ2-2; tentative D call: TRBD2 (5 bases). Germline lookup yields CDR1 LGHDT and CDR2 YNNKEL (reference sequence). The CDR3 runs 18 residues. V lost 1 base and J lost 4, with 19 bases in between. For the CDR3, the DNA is TGTGCCAGCAGCCAAGTTCCGGTGGTCGAGCGGCGCACCGGGGAGCTGTTTTTT. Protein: CASSQVPVVERRTGELFF.

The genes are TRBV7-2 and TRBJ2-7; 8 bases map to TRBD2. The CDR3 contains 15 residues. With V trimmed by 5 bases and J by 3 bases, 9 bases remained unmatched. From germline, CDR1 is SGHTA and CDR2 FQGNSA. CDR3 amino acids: CASSPQGGLGYEQYF. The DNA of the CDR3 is TGTGCCAGCAGCCCCCAAGGGGGACTAGGCTACGAGCAGTACTTC. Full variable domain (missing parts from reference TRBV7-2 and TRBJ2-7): GAGVSQSPSNKVTEKGKDVELRCDPISGHTALYWYRQSLGQGLEFLIYFQGNSAPDKSGLPSDRFSAERTGGSVSTLTIQRTQQEDSAVYLCASSPQGGLGYEQYFGPGTRLTVT.

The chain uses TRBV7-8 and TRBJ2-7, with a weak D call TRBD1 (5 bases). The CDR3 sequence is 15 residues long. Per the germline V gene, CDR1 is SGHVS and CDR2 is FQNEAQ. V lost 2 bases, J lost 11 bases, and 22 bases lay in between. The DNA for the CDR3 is TGTGCCAGCAGCTTAACTTCCAGGGCAGACTTCCTGGAGTACTTC. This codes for CASSLTSRADFLEYF.

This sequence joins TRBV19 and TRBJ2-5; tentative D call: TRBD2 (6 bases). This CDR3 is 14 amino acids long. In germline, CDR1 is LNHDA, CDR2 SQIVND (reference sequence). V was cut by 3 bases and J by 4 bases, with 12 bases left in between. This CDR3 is CASSMEGRVETQYF. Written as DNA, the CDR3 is TGTGCCAGTAGTATGGAGGGCAGGGTAGAGACCCAGTACTTC.

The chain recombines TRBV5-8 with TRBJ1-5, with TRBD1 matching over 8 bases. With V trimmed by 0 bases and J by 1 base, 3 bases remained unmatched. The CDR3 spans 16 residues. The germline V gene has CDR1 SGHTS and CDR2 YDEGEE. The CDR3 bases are TGTGCCAGCAGCTTGGGTCAGGGGGCGAGCAATCAGCCCCAGCATTTT. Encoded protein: CASSLGQGASNQPQHF.

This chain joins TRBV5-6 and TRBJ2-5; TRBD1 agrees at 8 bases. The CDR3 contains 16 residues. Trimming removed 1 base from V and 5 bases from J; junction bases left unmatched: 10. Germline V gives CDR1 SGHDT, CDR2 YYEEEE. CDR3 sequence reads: CASSLWTGWVMETQYF. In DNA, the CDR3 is TGTGCCAGCAGCTTGTGGACAGGGTGGGTCATGGAGACCCAGTACTTC.

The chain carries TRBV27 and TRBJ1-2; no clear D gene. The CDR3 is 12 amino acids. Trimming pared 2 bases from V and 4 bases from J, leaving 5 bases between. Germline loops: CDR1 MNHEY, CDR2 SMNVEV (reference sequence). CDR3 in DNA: TGTGCCAGCAGTTTACCCGGCTATGGCTACACCTTC. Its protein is CASSLPGYGYTF.

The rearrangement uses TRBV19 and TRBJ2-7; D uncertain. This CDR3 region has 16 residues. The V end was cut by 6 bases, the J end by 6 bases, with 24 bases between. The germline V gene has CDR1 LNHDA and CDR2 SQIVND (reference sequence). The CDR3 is CASSSVVLVGGGEQYF. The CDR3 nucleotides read TGTGCCAGTAGCTCCGTGGTACTGGTAGGCGGCGGCGAGCAGTACTTC.

CDR3 nucleotides: TGTGCCAGCAGAAGCGGGGCGGGGTACCAAGAGACCCAGTACTTC. It specifies CASRSGAGYQETQYF. The gene calls are TRBV11-2 and TRBJ2-5; TRBD2 matches 7 bases. Germline V gene sequence: CDR1 SGHAT, CDR2 FQNNGV. Trimming removed 6 bases from V and 0 bases from J; junction bases left unmatched: 7. CDR3 length: 15 residues.

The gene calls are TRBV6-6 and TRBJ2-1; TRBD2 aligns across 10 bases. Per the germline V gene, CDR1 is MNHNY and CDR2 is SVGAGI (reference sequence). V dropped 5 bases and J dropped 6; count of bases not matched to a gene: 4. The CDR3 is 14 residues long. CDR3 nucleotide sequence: TGTGCCAGCAGTACTAGCGGGGTGTCCAATGAGCAGTTCTTC. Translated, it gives CASSTSGVSNEQFF.

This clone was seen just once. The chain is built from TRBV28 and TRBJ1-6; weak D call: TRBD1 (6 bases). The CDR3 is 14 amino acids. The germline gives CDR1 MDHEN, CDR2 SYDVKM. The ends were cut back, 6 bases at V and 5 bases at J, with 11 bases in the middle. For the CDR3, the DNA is TGTGCCAGCAGACTACAGGGTAATAATTCACCCCTCCACTTT. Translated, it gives CASRLQGNNSPLHF.

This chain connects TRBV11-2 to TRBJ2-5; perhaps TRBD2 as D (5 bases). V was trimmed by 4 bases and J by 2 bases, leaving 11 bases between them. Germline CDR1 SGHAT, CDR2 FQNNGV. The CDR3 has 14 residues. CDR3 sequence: CASSSTGSQETQYF. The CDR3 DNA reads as TGTGCCAGCAGCTCGACGGGATCTCAAGAGACCCAGTACTTC.

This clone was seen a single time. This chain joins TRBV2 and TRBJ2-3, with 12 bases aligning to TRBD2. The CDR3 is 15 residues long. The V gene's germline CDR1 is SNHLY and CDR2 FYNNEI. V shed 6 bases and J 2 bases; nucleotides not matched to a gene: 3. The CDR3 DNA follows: TGTGCCAGCAGCCTAGCGGGGGGGCTCACAGATACGCAGTATTTT. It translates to CASSLAGGLTDTQYF.

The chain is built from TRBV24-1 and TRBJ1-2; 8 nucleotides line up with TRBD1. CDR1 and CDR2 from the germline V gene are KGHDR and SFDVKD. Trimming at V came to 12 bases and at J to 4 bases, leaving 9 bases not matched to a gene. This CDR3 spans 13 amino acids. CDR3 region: CAPRTGTIYGYTF. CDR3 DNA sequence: TGTGCCCCGCGGACAGGGACGATCTATGGCTACACCTTC.

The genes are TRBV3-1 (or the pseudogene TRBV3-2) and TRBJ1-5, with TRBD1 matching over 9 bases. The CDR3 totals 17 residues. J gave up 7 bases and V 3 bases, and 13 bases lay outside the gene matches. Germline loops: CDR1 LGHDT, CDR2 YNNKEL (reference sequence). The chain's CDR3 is CASSHGTGRNMGQPQHF. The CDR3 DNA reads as TGTGCCAGCAGCCACGGGACAGGGCGAAACATGGGACAGCCCCAGCATTTT.

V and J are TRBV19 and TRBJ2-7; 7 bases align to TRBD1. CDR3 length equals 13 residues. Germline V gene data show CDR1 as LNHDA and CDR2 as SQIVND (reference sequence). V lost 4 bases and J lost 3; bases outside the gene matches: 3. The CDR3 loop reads CASSRTGVYEQYF. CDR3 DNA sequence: TGTGCCAGTAGTAGAACAGGGGTCTACGAGCAGTACTTC. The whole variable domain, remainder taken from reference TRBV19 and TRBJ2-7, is DGGITQSPKYLFRKEGQNVTLSCEQNLNHDAMYWYRQDPGQGLRLIYYSQIVNDFQKGDIAEGYSVSREKKESFPLTVTSAQKNPTAFYLCASSRTGVYEQYFGPGTRLTVT.

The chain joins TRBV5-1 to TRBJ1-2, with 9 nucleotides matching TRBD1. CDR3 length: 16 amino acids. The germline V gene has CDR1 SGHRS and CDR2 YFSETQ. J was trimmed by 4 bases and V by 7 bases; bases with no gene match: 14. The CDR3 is CASSPQTGGVGYGYTF. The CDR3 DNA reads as TGCGCCAGCTCGCCTCAGACAGGGGGTGTAGGCTATGGCTACACCTTC.

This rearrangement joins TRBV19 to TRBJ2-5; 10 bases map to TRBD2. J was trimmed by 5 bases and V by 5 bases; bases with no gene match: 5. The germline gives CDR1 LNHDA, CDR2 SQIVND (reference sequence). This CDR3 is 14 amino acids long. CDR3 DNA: TGTGCCAGTAGTGAGCGGGGGGGCAAGGAGACCCAGTACTTC. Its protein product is CASSERGGKETQYF.

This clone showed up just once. For the CDR3, the DNA is TGTGCCAGCAGCATAGACCCGGGATCCGAGACCCAGTACTTC. Its translation: CASSIDPGSETQYF. The chain is built from TRBV7-3 and TRBJ2-5, with D maybe TRBD2 (5 bases). Trimming shortened V by 5 bases and J by 5 bases, and 15 bases separated the two germline ends. Germline V gene data show CDR1 as SGHTA and CDR2 as FQGTGA. The CDR3 is 14 residues long.

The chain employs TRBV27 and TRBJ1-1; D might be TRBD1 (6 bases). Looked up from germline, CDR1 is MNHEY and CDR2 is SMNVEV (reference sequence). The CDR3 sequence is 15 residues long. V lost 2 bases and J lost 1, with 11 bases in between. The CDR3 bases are TGTGCCAGCAGTTTAGGGGGGGCCCCGAACACTGAAGCTTTCTTT. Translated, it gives CASSLGGAPNTEAFF.

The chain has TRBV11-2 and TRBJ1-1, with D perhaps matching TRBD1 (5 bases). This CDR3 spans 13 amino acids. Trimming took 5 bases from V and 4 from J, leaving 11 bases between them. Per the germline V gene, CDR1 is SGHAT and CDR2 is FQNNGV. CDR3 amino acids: CASSLDRATEAFF. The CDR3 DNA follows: TGTGCCAGCAGCCTTGACAGAGCCACTGAAGCTTTCTTT.

The CDR3 spells CASRPKTGLAGNEQFF. CDR3 nucleotide sequence: TGTGCCAGCAGGCCGAAGACAGGCCTGGCGGGCAATGAGCAGTTCTTC. The J gene is TRBJ2-1, the V gene TRBV27, with D possibly matching TRBD1 (6 bases). V was cut by 6 bases and J by 6 bases, with 21 bases left in between. Per germline, CDR1 MNHEY and CDR2 SMNVEV (reference sequence). The CDR3 spans 16 residues.

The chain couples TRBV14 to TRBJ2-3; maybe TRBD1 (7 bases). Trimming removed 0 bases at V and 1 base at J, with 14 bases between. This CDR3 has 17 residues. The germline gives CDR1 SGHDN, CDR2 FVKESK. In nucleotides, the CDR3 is TGTGCCAGCAGCCAAGATTGGAGGGGGCCGGGCACAGATACGCAGTATTTT. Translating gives CASSQDWRGPGTDTQYF.

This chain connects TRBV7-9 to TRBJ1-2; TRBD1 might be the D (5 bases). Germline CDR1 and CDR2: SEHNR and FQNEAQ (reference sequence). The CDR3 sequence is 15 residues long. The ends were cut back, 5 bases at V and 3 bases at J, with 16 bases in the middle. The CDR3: CASSRTSRGDYGYTF. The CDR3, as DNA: TGTGCCAGCAGCCGCACCAGTCGGGGGGACTATGGCTACACCTTC.

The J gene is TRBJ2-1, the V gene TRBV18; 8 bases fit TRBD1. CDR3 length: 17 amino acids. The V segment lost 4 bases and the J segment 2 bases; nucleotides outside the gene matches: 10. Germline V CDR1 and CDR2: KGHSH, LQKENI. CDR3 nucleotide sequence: TGTGCCAGCTCACAAATCGCAGGGGGCCAAACCTACAATGAGCAGTTCTTC. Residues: CASSQIAGGQTYNEQFF. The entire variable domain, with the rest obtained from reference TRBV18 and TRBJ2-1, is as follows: NAGVMQNPRHLVRRRGQEARLRCSPMKGHSHVYWYRQLPEEGLKFMVYLQKENIIDESGMPKERFSAEFPKEGPSILRIQQVVRGDSAAYFCASSQIAGGQTYNEQFFGPGTRLTVL.